Reported below is one T cell receptor (beta chain). The antigen is undetermined. The CDR3 has 18 amino acids. Germline loops: CDR1 GTSNPN, CDR2 SVGIG (reference sequence). Trimming at V came to 2 bases and at J to 6 bases, leaving 17 bases not matched to a gene. Here immunoSEQ multiplex PCR was the method, and the copy in TCRdb shows in-frame clones only, minus some. The table includes 57,000 or so clones, 54% detected once. The data stem from a study of cytotoxic CD8 clonotypes in ibrutinib-treated CLL. Study-level background: Collecting the response samples happened after a median about twelve months of treatment, with a range of 6 to 36.

Notes on the study in general: Sampling of sustained-remission and progressing patients occurred at differing times.

The J gene is TRBJ2-2, the V gene TRBV30; TRBD1 aligns across 8 bases. The source material was PBMCs, sampled at disease progression, from a patient treated with ibrutinib. This receptor was obtained from a human donor with chronic lymphocytic leukemia. The CDR3 sequence: CAWSPTRSGQGRAGELFF. DNA for the CDR3: TGTGCCTGGAGTCCTACCCGTTCCGGACAGGGTCGGGCCGGGGAGCTGTTTTTT.